The source of this TCR beta chain is a study of radiation and T cells in renal cell carcinoma. The ends were cut back, 6 bases at V and 4 bases at J, with 4 bases in the middle. The germline gives CDR1 MNHNY, CDR2 SVGAGI (reference sequence). CDR3 length: 11 amino acids. Study results and limitations: Top tumor clonotypes rose in blood 2 weeks post-radiation, then contracted. Baseline intratumoral clonotype presence is unknown without pretreatment biopsies.

Comment on this clone: Its specificity is not known.

Clones were read by immunoSEQ multiplex PCR, and TCRdb kept only the in-frame ones, dropping some. This table holds approximately 120,000 clones, roughly 80% found once. The time point is: baseline pretreatment blood. Noted treatment: 15 Gy SBRT to primary tumor, nephrectomy 4 weeks later. The tumor was a clear cell renal cell carcinoma. The receptor was isolated from a woman aged 60 to 75 with renal cell carcinoma. This chain joins TRBV6-6 and TRBJ1-5; unclear D gene. Sequencing used blood, obtained from a patient whose treatment included radiotherapy and nephrectomy. For the CDR3, the DNA is TGTGCCAGCAGGGATAATCAGCCCCAGCATTTT. Protein sequence: CASRDNQPQHF.